This T cell receptor (beta chain) was recovered during a study of identical twins. CDR3 length: 13 amino acids. Deletions cut 5 bases from V and 5 bases from J, with 16 bases between. Looked up from germline, CDR1 is DFQATT and CDR2 is SNEGSKA (reference sequence). TCRdb called the 5' RACE reads again in MiXCR, with one record for every CDR3 protein. The sample lists around 1.7 million distinct CDR3 sequences; under 35% were seen once. This rearrangement joins TRBV20-1 to TRBJ2-7; perhaps D is TRBD1 or TRBD2 (5 bases each). Sequencing used cord blood. This clonotype originated in a newborn girl in good health. CDR3 region: CSAPERGGHEQYF. CDR3 nucleotides: TGCAGTGCTCCGGAGAGGGGCGGCCACGAGCAGTACTTC.